The 28 T cell receptor beta chains presented below share a single source sample, sequenced in a study of shared clonotypes between healthy human individuals. Some clones are missing from TCRdb's copy, which holds only in-frame ones; the method was immunoSEQ multiplex PCR. This sample has roughly 490,000 clones; roughly 85% occur once, and the top ten carry approximately 12%. The sequenced sample consisted of PBMCs. These receptors all come from a woman aged 40 to 50 in good health. Some clones in this sample may be carry-over from other donors' samples.

The gene calls are TRBV11-2 and TRBJ2-3; 8 bases match TRBD2. This CDR3 is built from 16 residues. Germline values: CDR1 SGHAT, CDR2 FQNNGV. V lost 1 base and J lost 2; bases outside the gene matches: 5. CDR3 in amino acids: CASSLASGRPTDTQYF. The DNA of the CDR3 is TGTGCCAGCAGCTTAGCCAGCGGGAGACCCACAGATACGCAGTATTTT.

As concerns this clone: This could be a read error, since a much larger clone is one nucleotide away. V is TRBV7-9 and J is TRBJ1-5, with D uncertain. The CDR3 has 13 residues. V dropped 1 base and J dropped 3 bases, with 4 bases sitting between them. The germline V gene encodes CDR1 SEHNR and CDR2 FQNEAQ (reference sequence). The CDR3 DNA reads TGTGCCAGCAGCTTAGGGGCCAATCAGCCCCAGCATTTT. The encoded protein is CASSLGANQPQHF.

The chain combines TRBV29-1 with TRBJ2-1, with TRBD2 matching over 8 bases. Germline trimming cut 8 bases from V and 9 bases from J; bases unmatched to any gene: 15. Germline CDR1 SQVTM, CDR2 ANQGSEA. This CDR3 has 14 amino acids. The CDR3 DNA reads TGCAGCAGCGAGGTCAGCGGGAGATATGGTGAGCAGTTCTTC. It yields the protein CSSEVSGRYGEQFF.

The chain employs TRBV7-2 and TRBJ2-3, with 10 bases matching TRBD1. V shed 5 bases and J 2 bases; nucleotides not matched to a gene: 7. Germline V gene data show CDR1 as SGHTA and CDR2 as FQGNSA. The CDR3 contains 16 residues. CDR3 protein: CASSLRDRGSTDTQYF. DNA for the CDR3: TGTGCCAGCAGCCTCCGGGACAGGGGTTCCACAGATACGCAGTATTTT.

This clone came up once. CDR3 protein: CASSFKQASEQFF. The CDR3 coding sequence is TGTGCCAGCAGCTTCAAACAGGCGAGTGAGCAGTTCTTC. V and J are TRBV7-2 and TRBJ2-1, with D perhaps TRBD1 (5 bases). Germline values: CDR1 SGHTA, CDR2 FQGNSA. This CDR3 has 13 amino acids. The V gene lost 3 bases and the J gene lost 9 bases, with 12 bases spanning the gap.

A single count supports this clone. The CDR3 is CASSEYSDRARETQYF. CDR3 bases: TGTGCCAGCAGTGAATACTCCGACAGGGCACGAGAGACCCAGTACTTC. This sequence joins TRBV25-1 and TRBJ2-5, with 7 bases that match TRBD1. Trimming cost V 0 bases and J 4 bases; bases outside gene matches: 8. CDR1 is MGHDK and CDR2 is SYGVNS in the germline V gene. This CDR3 has 16 amino acids.

The rearrangement links TRBV5-5 to TRBJ2-5; D possibly corresponds to TRBD2 (5 bases). The germline V and J ends were trimmed by 5 bases and 5 bases, with 22 bases remaining between them. The CDR3 spans 16 residues. Germline CDR1 SGHKS, CDR2 YYEKEE (reference sequence). CDR3 residues: CASSPSLGSGGETQYF. Written as DNA, the CDR3 is TGTGCCAGCAGTCCGTCCCTTGGCTCCGGCGGGGAGACCCAGTACTTC.

The sample holds a few counts of this clone. This chain connects TRBV10-2 to TRBJ1-1; TRBD1 matches 7 bases. Germline V gene lookup returns CDR1 WSHSY and CDR2 SAAADI. The length of the CDR3 is 14 residues. V lost 3 bases, J lost 5 bases, and 6 bases stayed unmatched. The CDR3 bases are TGCGCCAGCAGTGAACAGGGGTCTGATACTGAAGCTTTCTTT. Translating gives CASSEQGSDTEAFF.

The genes are TRBV30 and TRBJ1-1; D perhaps matches TRBD1 (6 bases). V dropped 1 base and J dropped 6 bases, with 12 bases sitting between them. The CDR3 consists of 13 residues. Germline lookup yields CDR1 GTSNPN and CDR2 SVGIG (reference sequence). CDR3 amino acids: CAWSGAGGPEAFF. CDR3 nucleotides: TGTGCCTGGAGTGGTGCGGGGGGCCCTGAAGCTTTCTTT.

This chain connects TRBV11-2 to TRBJ2-4; D ambiguous. Trimming shortened V by 3 bases and J by 7 bases, and 7 bases separated the two germline ends. The CDR3 totals 12 residues. Germline V gene sequence: CDR1 SGHAT, CDR2 FQNNGV. CDR3 sequence (DNA): TGTGCCAGCAGCTTTTATGCCAACATTCAGTACTTC. It is translated as CASSFYANIQYF.

The rearrangement links TRBV11-2 to TRBJ2-1, with 8 bases that match TRBD2. After removal of 11 bases from V and 4 bases from J, the junction contained 10 bases not matched to a gene. The CDR3 has 14 amino acids. Germline assignment: CDR1 SGHAT and CDR2 FQNNGV. The CDR3 reads CACSGAGAYNEQFF. The CDR3 region has the DNA TGTGCCTGTAGTGGAGCGGGAGCTTACAATGAGCAGTTCTTC.

The genes are TRBV6-1 and TRBJ2-1; perhaps TRBD2 as D (6 bases). CDR3 length equals 13 residues. Germline lookup yields CDR1 MNHNS and CDR2 SASEGT. Trimming left V 7 bases short and J 9 bases short, with 16 bases between. Written as DNA, the CDR3 is TGTGCCAGCATGAGGGACTCCCAGAGTGAGCAGTTCTTC. As protein: CASMRDSQSEQFF.

The chain is built from TRBV19 and TRBJ2-7, with TRBD1 matching 9 bases. Germline CDR1 LNHDA, CDR2 SQIVND (reference sequence). The CDR3 has 15 amino acids. V lost 6 bases and J lost 3; bases outside the gene matches: 9. CDR3 loop: CASRGTGGPYYEQYF. In DNA, the CDR3 is TGTGCCAGTAGGGGTACAGGGGGCCCTTACTACGAGCAGTACTTC.

V usage is TRBV2 and J usage is TRBJ1-3; D is possibly TRBD1 (6 bases). Germline V gives CDR1 SNHLY, CDR2 FYNNEI. V was shortened by 6 bases and J by 0 bases, with 15 bases between the two germline ends. The CDR3 is 16 residues long. The CDR3 DNA reads as TGTGCCAGCAGGAGGGGAGGACAGTTCTCTGGAAACACCATATATTTT. Translated: CASRRGGQFSGNTIYF.

The chain links TRBV5-6 to TRBJ2-7; D gene ambiguous. Trimming stripped 4 bases from V and 7 bases from J, with 9 bases between. CDR3 size: 11 residues. Per germline, CDR1 SGHDT and CDR2 YYEEEE. CDR3 sequence: CASSGPWEQYF. The CDR3 DNA follows: TGTGCCAGCAGCGGACCTTGGGAGCAGTACTTC.

This clone has more than one count but fewer than ten. The rearrangement joins TRBV5-6 to TRBJ1-4; 8 bases map to TRBD1. Germline trimming cut 7 bases from V and 7 bases from J; bases unmatched to any gene: 6. This CDR3 region has 13 residues. Germline-derived CDR1 and CDR2 are SGHDT and YYEEEE. This chain's CDR3 is CASAQGASEKLFF. CDR3 DNA: TGTGCCAGCGCGCAGGGGGCGAGTGAAAAACTGTTTTTT. The full variable domain, with the rest looked up from reference TRBV5-6 and TRBJ1-4, is DAGVTQSPTHLIKTRGQQVTLRCSPKSGHDTVSWYQQALGQGPQFIFQYYEEEERQRGNFPDRFSGHQFPNYSSELNVNALLLGDSALYLCASAQGASEKLFFGSGTQLSVL.

The chain joins TRBV30 to TRBJ2-6; tentatively, D is TRBD1 or TRBD2 (5 bases each). V lost 6 bases and J 3 bases, leaving 12 bases between the germline ends. CDR1 and CDR2 from the germline V gene are GTSNPN and SVGIG (reference sequence). This CDR3 contains 14 residues. CDR3 DNA: TGTGCCTGCTCGCCGGGGCTTGGGGCCAACGTCCTGACTTTC. Amino acid sequence: CACSPGLGANVLTF.

V and J are TRBV5-1 and TRBJ2-3, with TRBD2 identical over 9 bases. CDR1 is SGHRS and CDR2 is YFSETQ in the germline V gene. CDR3 length: 14 residues. J was trimmed by 5 bases and V by 4 bases; bases with no gene match: 5. For the CDR3, the DNA is TGCGCCAGCAGCGCGGGACTAGCCTTAGATACGCAGTATTTT. It translates to CASSAGLALDTQYF. The full variable domain, rest sourced from reference TRBV5-1 and TRBJ2-3, is KAGVTQTPRYLIKTRGQQVTLSCSPISGHRSVSWYQQTPGQGLQFLFEYFSETQRNKGNFPGRFSGRQFSNSRSEMNVSTLELGDSALYLCASSAGLALDTQYFGPGTRLTVL.

The chain employs TRBV7-2 and TRBJ1-1; possibly TRBD1 for D (5 bases). The length of the CDR3 is 14 residues. Trimming took off 5 bases at V and 10 bases at J, with 20 bases between the two ends. In germline, CDR1 is SGHTA, CDR2 FQGNSA. CDR3: CASSLGVVTRAAFF. For the CDR3, the DNA is TGTGCCAGCAGCCTAGGGGTTGTTACGAGGGCAGCTTTCTTT.

This clone was seen a single time. A far more abundant clone sits one base away, making this likely a read error. The gene calls are TRBV28 and TRBJ2-2; D might be TRBD2 (6 bases). V was pared by 6 bases and J by 5 bases, with 7 bases between. CDR1 and CDR2 from the germline V gene are MDHEN and SYDVKM. CDR3 size: 12 residues. CDR3 DNA: TGTGCCAGCAGCCGGGGGACCGGGGAGCTGTTTTTT. Translating it yields CASSRGTGELFF.

The rearrangement uses TRBV27 and TRBJ2-1; D perhaps matches TRBD1 (6 bases). The germline V and J ends were trimmed by 6 bases and 6 bases, with 12 bases remaining between them. The CDR3 is 13 amino acids. Germline V lookup: CDR1 MNHEY, CDR2 SMNVEV (reference sequence). CDR3 nucleotides: TGTGCCAGCAGAATGGTACAGGGCAATGAGCAGTTCTTC. Translated, it gives CASRMVQGNEQFF.

The chain employs TRBV9 and TRBJ2-2; D remains unclear. V was trimmed by 2 bases and J by 4 bases, leaving 15 bases between them. Germline V gives CDR1 SGDLS, CDR2 YYNGEE. This CDR3 comprises 16 residues. CDR3 sequence (DNA): TGTGCCAGCAGCGTTCAGCTTTACCCACCCACCGGGGAGCTGTTTTTT. Protein product: CASSVQLYPPTGELFF.

The chain recombines TRBV18 with TRBJ2-2, with D perhaps given as TRBD1 or TRBD2 (5 bases each). Per the germline V gene, CDR1 is KGHSH and CDR2 is LQKENI. CDR3 size: 15 residues. The ends were cut back, 4 bases at V and 0 bases at J, with 9 bases in the middle. CDR3 coding DNA: TGTGCCAGCTCACAAAAGGGACCGAACACCGGGGAGCTGTTTTTT. It codes for CASSQKGPNTGELFF.

This chain connects TRBV7-2 to TRBJ2-1; 11 positions agree with TRBD2. In germline, CDR1 is SGHTA, CDR2 FQGNSA. The CDR3 has 15 residues. V shed 5 bases, J shed 6 bases, and the junction held 6 bases outside the gene matches. CDR3 coding DNA: TGTGCCAGCAGCCTCCTAGCGGGAGGCCTCAATGAGCAGTTCTTC. Translated: CASSLLAGGLNEQFF.

V is TRBV7-2 and J is TRBJ2-7; no clear D gene. Germline values: CDR1 SGHTA, CDR2 FQGNSA. This CDR3 has 12 amino acids. V was trimmed by 3 bases and J by 4 bases, leaving 7 bases between them. The CDR3 coding sequence is TGTGCCAGCAGCTTGGACGAATACGAGCAGTACTTC. Protein sequence: CASSLDEYEQYF.

To note about this clone: An end of the junction differs from the germline gene, which may be a read error. V gene TRBV7-9 combines with J gene TRBJ1-4; D remains unclear. The CDR3 runs to 14 residues. Germline CDR1 SEHNR, CDR2 FQNEAQ (reference sequence). The CDR3 loop is CASNLNSPDEKLFF. In DNA, the CDR3 is TGTGCCAGCAACTTAAACAGTCCTGATGAAAAACTGTTTTTT.

The chain combines TRBV6-1 with TRBJ1-4; 10 bases match TRBD1. Germline CDR1 and CDR2: MNHNS and SASEGT. The J segment lost 7 bases and the V segment lost 6 bases, leaving 5 bases of the junction unmatched. The CDR3 runs to 14 residues. CDR3 protein: CASSWDRGGEKLFF. The CDR3 DNA is TGTGCCAGCAGCTGGGACAGGGGAGGTGAAAAACTGTTTTTT.

This clone was seen once. The chain employs TRBV28 and TRBJ2-3; D may match TRBD1 or TRBD2 (5 bases each). From germline, CDR1 is MDHEN and CDR2 SYDVKM. There are 12 residues in the CDR3. Trimming took off 5 bases at V and 10 bases at J, with 13 bases between the two ends. The CDR3 DNA reads TGTGCCAGCAGTGGGGGAACGCGGGCGCAGTATTTT. Translation gives CASSGGTRAQYF.